The 24 T cell receptor beta chains listed next were all sequenced from one sample in a study of identical twins. MiXCR, run by TCRdb on the 5' RACE reads, gives a single entry per CDR3 protein. The table shows 1.5 million to 2 million distinct CDR3 sequences, with 25% to 35% occurring only once. Sample: cord blood. These receptors all stem from a newborn girl in good health.

The sample holds a few counts of this clonotype. This chain connects TRBV6-1 to TRBJ1-5, with 11 bases that match TRBD1. V was pared by 6 bases and J by 3 bases, with 10 bases of the junction left unmatched. Per germline, CDR1 MNHNS and CDR2 SASEGT. This CDR3 is built from 17 residues. The CDR3 DNA follows: TGTGCCAGCAGGGTACCTGGGGACAGGGGGTTCAATCAGCCCCAGCATTTT. Translation gives CASRVPGDRGFNQPQHF.

The chain combines TRBV6-1 with TRBJ1-2, with D uncertain. Per germline, CDR1 MNHNS and CDR2 SASEGT. The germline V and J ends were trimmed by 7 bases and 0 bases, with 9 bases remaining between them. This CDR3 has 13 amino acids. CDR3 nucleotides: TGTGCCAGCAAGGGCAGAGCTAACTATGGCTACACCTTC. This sequence encodes CASKGRANYGYTF.

The rearrangement uses TRBV28 and TRBJ1-5; D gene unclear. Germline V gene lookup returns CDR1 MDHEN and CDR2 SYDVKM. This CDR3 comprises 13 residues. V lost 6 bases, J lost 5 bases, and 11 bases lay in between. CDR3 sequence (DNA): TGTGCCAGCAGAAGTACCACCTATCAGCCCCAGCATTTT. Translating gives CASRSTTYQPQHF. Together with reference TRBV28 and TRBJ1-5, the CDR3 gives the full variable domain: DVKVTQSSRYLVKRTGEKVFLECVQDMDHENMFWYRQDPGLGLRLIYFSYDVKMKEKGDIPEGYSVSREKKERFSLILESASTNQTSMYLCASRSTTYQPQHFGDGTRLSIL.

The table lists this clonotype with a count of one. The rearrangement joins TRBV2 to TRBJ2-2; D remains ambiguous. Germline V gene lookup returns CDR1 SNHLY and CDR2 FYNNEI. CDR3 length: 16 amino acids. The V end was cut by 4 bases, the J end by 1 base, with 13 bases between. CDR3 bases: TGTGCCAGCAGTGTGGGGAAATTGGAGAACACCGGGGAGCTGTTTTTT. Translation gives CASSVGKLENTGELFF.

This clonotype has a count of ten or more. The chain joins TRBV24-1 to TRBJ2-7; tentatively, D is TRBD1 (6 bases). CDR1 and CDR2 (germline): KGHDR, SFDVKD. V was shortened by 3 bases and J by 1 base, with 9 bases between the two germline ends. The CDR3 is 14 amino acids. The CDR3 region is CATSDRTDSYEQYF. Here the CDR3 DNA reads TGTGCCACCAGTGATAGGACAGATTCCTACGAGCAGTACTTC.

Comments on this clonotype: One end of the junction does not line up with germline, which may come from a read error. The rearrangement uses TRBV11-2 and TRBJ2-1; TRBD2 agrees at 8 bases. The CDR3 runs 16 residues. Germline assignment: CDR1 SGHAT and CDR2 FQNNGV. The CDR3 bases are TGTGCCAGCAGCTTTAGCGGGGACCCCTTCCGCAATGGGCAGTTCTTC. It codes for CASSFSGDPFRNGQFF.

This clonotype was seen a handful of times. The chain carries TRBV28 and TRBJ2-1; 7 bases line up with TRBD2. The J call is doubtful: the DNA matches TRBJ2-7 better. The CDR3 covers 14 residues. The germline V gene encodes CDR1 MDHEN and CDR2 SYDVKM. In nucleotides, the CDR3 is TGTGCCAGCAGGGGAGGGAGCTCCTACAATGAGCAGTACTTC. Protein sequence: CASRGGSSYNEQYF.

V is TRBV20-1 and J is TRBJ1-1; no clear D gene. The CDR3 has 16 amino acids. The germline V gene encodes CDR1 DFQATT and CDR2 SNEGSKA (reference sequence). V was trimmed by 0 bases and J by 0 bases, leaving 14 bases between them. The CDR3 coding sequence is TGCAGTGCTAGAGACCCCTCCATGGGCCTGAACACTGAAGCTTTCTTT. Protein: CSARDPSMGLNTEAFF.

The chain couples TRBV6-1 to TRBJ2-2, with 8 bases fitting TRBD1. The trim removed 4 bases at V and 3 bases at J, leaving 10 bases unmatched. Germline CDR1 is MNHNS and CDR2 is SASEGT. The CDR3 has 17 residues. The CDR3 sequence: CASSGGTGLWDTGELFF. CDR3 coding DNA: TGTGCCAGCAGTGGGGGGACAGGCCTTTGGGACACCGGGGAGCTGTTTTTT.

This clonotype was picked up a small number of times. The gene calls are TRBV20-1 and TRBJ2-3; 10 nucleotides align to TRBD2. This CDR3 is 16 amino acids long. From germline, CDR1 is DFQATT and CDR2 SNEGSKA (reference sequence). J was trimmed by 6 bases and V by 4 bases; bases with no gene match: 13. The CDR3 DNA sequence: TGCAGTGCTAACTCTCCGCTAGCGGGGGACGGGGATACGCAGTATTTT. Protein sequence: CSANSPLAGDGDTQYF.

The chain recombines TRBV20-1 with TRBJ2-3; D remains unclear. V was cut by 5 bases and J by 7 bases, with 19 bases left in between. Germline V lookup: CDR1 DFQATT, CDR2 SNEGSKA (reference sequence). CDR3 length equals 14 residues. In DNA form, the CDR3 reads TGCAGTGCTCCGGTAGGGCCGCCTGATTATACGCAGTATTTT. It translates to CSAPVGPPDYTQYF.

Worth noting for this clonotype: One end of the junction fails to match germline, which may point to a read error. This chain joins TRBV4-1 and TRBJ2-2, with unresolved D. This CDR3 region has 16 residues. From germline, CDR1 is MGHRA and CDR2 YSYEKL. CDR3 nucleotides: TGCGCCAGTAGCCAAGGAATGGCTAGTAGCTCCGGGGAGCTGTTTTTT. Translation: CASSQGMASSSGELFF.

This chain links TRBV7-2 with TRBJ2-3; 15 bases align to TRBD2. Germline V gene sequence: CDR1 SGHTA, CDR2 FQGNSA. This CDR3 is 19 amino acids long. V gave up 1 base and J gave up 2 bases; unmatched junction bases: 7. Here the CDR3 reads CASSLVGGTSGGITDTQYF. The CDR3 nucleotides are TGTGCCAGCAGCTTAGTAGGGGGGACTAGCGGGGGGATCACAGATACGCAGTATTTT.

The V gene is TRBV12-3 or TRBV12-4, the J gene TRBJ2-7; D perhaps matches TRBD2 (5 bases). The CDR3 loop spans 15 amino acids. V shed 4 bases and J shed 2 bases, with 15 bases lying between them. The DNA for the CDR3 is TGTGCCAGCAGTTCGACGGGAAGGCTCCCCTACGAGCAGTACTTC. The encoded protein is CASSSTGRLPYEQYF.

This clonotype occurred a few times. At one end, the junction sequence differs from germline, possibly due to a read error. The V gene is TRBV12-3 or TRBV12-4, the J gene TRBJ2-3; tentative D call: TRBD1 (5 bases). The CDR3 totals 14 residues. The CDR3 nucleotides are TGTGCCAGCAGCACCCAGGGTAGCACAGATACGCGGTATTTT. This codes for CASSTQGSTDTRYF.

This clonotype came up a few times. The genes are TRBV6-1 and TRBJ1-1; tentatively, D is TRBD1 (5 bases). V was cut by 1 base and J by 11 bases, with 14 bases left in between. Germline CDR1 reads MNHNS; CDR2 reads SASEGT. The CDR3 contains 13 residues. The CDR3 is CASSEGTRGEAFF. In DNA form, the CDR3 reads TGTGCCAGCAGTGAAGGGACAAGGGGTGAGGCTTTCTTT.

The chain links TRBV5-1 to TRBJ2-7, with D hard to call. With 4 bases removed from V and 5 bases from J, the gap between germline ends came to 16 bases. The CDR3 extends over 14 amino acids. Per the germline V gene, CDR1 is SGHRS and CDR2 is YFSETQ. CDR3 loop: CASSPTSQNDEQYF. The CDR3, as DNA: TGCGCCAGCAGCCCGACTTCACAGAACGACGAGCAGTACTTC. Drawing the rest from reference TRBV5-1 and TRBJ2-7, the complete variable domain is KAGVTQTPRYLIKTRGQQVTLSCSPISGHRSVSWYQQTPGQGLQFLFEYFSETQRNKGNFPGRFSGRQFSNSRSEMNVSTLELGDSALYLCASSPTSQNDEQYFGPGTRLTVT.

This clonotype has at least ten counts. The V gene is TRBV12-3 or TRBV12-4, the J gene TRBJ2-1, with no clear D. The length of the CDR3 is 13 residues. V was cut by 1 base and J by 10 bases, with 11 bases left in between. The CDR3 here is CASSLGWSAEQFF. Written as DNA, the CDR3 is TGTGCCAGCAGTTTAGGATGGAGTGCAGAGCAGTTCTTC.

This clonotype has more than one count but fewer than ten. This may stem from a read error, because a much larger clone lies one nucleotide away. This rearrangement joins TRBV6-5 to TRBJ2-7; unclear D gene. CDR1 MNHEY and CDR2 SVGAGI come from the germline V gene. V was shortened by 1 base and J by 2 bases, with 6 bases between the two germline ends. CDR3 length: 13 residues. The CDR3 reads CASSYWVAYEQYF. DNA for the CDR3: TGTGCCAGCAGTTACTGGGTGGCCTACGAGCAGTACTTC.

V gene TRBV20-1 combines with J gene TRBJ2-5; weak D call: TRBD2 (6 bases). CDR1 DFQATT and CDR2 SNEGSKA come from the germline V gene (reference sequence). The CDR3 has 12 residues. The germline V and J ends were trimmed by 4 bases and 11 bases, with 17 bases remaining between them. CDR3 in DNA: TGCAGTGCTATGAGGCGCGGGAATGAGCAGTACTTC. It encodes CSAMRRGNEQYF.

This clonotype was detected a few times. The chain joins TRBV9 to TRBJ2-5; D call uncertain. The DNA end favors TRBJ2-7, so the J call may be wrong. This CDR3 has 14 amino acids. Germline V gene data show CDR1 as SGDLS and CDR2 as YYNGEE. The CDR3 protein is CASSVTPELGEQYF. The DNA of the CDR3 is TGTGCCAGCAGCGTAACCCCAGAATTGGGCGAGCAGTACTTC.

This clonotype appeared many times. The genes are TRBV12-3 or TRBV12-4 and TRBJ2-5; possible D gene TRBD2, 6 bases. The CDR3 is 16 amino acids. With 2 bases removed from V and 5 bases from J, the gap between germline ends came to 18 bases. The CDR3 DNA reads as TGTGCCAGCAGTTTAATGATTCAGGGAGGAAAGGAGACCCAGTACTTC. Protein sequence: CASSLMIQGGKETQYF.

This clonotype was observed a few times. The V call is TRBV29-1, the J call TRBJ1-2, with 9 bases lining up with TRBD1. V shed 6 bases, J shed 6 bases, and the junction held 11 bases outside the gene matches. CDR1 and CDR2 (germline): SQVTM, ANQGSEA. The CDR3 loop spans 14 amino acids. The CDR3 here is CSVYNRDRAHGYTF. DNA of the CDR3: TGCAGCGTGTACAACCGGGACAGGGCGCATGGCTACACCTTC.

The chain employs TRBV28 and TRBJ2-4; 8 bases match TRBD1. From germline, CDR1 is MDHEN and CDR2 SYDVKM. J gave up 1 base and V 3 bases, and 5 bases lay outside the gene matches. This CDR3 has 16 residues. This CDR3 reads CASSFRTGTAKNIQYF. DNA for the CDR3: TGTGCCAGCAGTTTTAGGACAGGGACGGCCAAAAACATTCAGTACTTC.